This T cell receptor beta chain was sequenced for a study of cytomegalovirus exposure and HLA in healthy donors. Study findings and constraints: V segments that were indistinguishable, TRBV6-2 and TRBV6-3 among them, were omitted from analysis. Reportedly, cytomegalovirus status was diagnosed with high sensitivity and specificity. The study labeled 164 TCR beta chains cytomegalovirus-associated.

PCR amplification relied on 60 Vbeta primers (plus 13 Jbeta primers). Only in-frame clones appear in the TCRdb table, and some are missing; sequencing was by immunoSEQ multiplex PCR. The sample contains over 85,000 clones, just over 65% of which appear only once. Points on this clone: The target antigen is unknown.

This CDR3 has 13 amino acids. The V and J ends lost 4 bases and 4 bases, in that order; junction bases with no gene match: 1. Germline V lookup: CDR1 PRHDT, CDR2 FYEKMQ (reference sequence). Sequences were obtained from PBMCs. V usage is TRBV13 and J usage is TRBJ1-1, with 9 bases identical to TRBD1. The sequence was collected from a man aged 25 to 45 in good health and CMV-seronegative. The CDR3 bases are TGTGCCAGCAGCTGGACAGGGGCCACTGAAGCTTTCTTT. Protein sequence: CASSWTGATEAFF. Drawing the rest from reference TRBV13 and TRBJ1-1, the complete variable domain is AAGVIQSPRHLIKEKRETATLKCYPIPRHDTVYWYQQGPGQDPQFLISFYEKMQSDKGSIPDRFSAQQFSDYHSELNMSSLELGDSALYFCASSWTGATEAFFGQGTRLTVV.